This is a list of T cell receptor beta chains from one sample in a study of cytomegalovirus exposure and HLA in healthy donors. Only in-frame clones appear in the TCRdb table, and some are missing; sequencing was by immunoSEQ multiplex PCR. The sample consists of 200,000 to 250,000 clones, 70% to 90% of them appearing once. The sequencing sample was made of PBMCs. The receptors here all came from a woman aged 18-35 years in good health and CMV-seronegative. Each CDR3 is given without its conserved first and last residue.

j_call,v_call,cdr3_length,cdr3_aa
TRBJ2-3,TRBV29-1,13,SADGLRGGTDTQY
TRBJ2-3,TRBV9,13,ASSASGGPSDTQY
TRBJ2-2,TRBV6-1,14,ASSAPWDRHTGELF
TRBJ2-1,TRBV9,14,ASSVVGTGVYNEQF
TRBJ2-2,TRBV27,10,ASSFNTGELF
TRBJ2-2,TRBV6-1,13,ASRFSGGNTGELF
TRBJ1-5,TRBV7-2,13,ASSLLGTGNQPQH
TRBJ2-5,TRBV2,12,ASSSDRSQETQY
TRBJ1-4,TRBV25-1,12,AAGRAAPNEKLF
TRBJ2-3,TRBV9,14,ASSFPGLAGPDTQY
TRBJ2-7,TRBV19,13,ASSMGPVSSYEQY
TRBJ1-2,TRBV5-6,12,ASSLGAPAGGYT
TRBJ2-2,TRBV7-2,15,ASSLTSPLGYTGELF
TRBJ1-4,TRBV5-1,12,ASKKDRGREKLF
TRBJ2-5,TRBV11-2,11,ASSSERQGTQY
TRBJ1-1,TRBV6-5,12,ASSRGTENTEAF
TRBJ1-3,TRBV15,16,ATSRDKGTGNSGNTIY
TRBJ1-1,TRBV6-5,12,ASSYSGGRTEAF
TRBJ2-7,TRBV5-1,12,ASSLAGRGDEQY
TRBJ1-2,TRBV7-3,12,ASSLTGTNYGYT
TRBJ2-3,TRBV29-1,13,SVFSRDRAGDTQY
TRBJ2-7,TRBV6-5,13,ASTPRGRGTYEQY
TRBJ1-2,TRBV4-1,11,ASASGGGYGYT
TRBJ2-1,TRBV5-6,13,ASSGRLAGVGEQF
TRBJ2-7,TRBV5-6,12,ASSPGTGFHEQY
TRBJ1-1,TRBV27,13,ASSAVRDETTEAF
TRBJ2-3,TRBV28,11,ASSESLTDTQY
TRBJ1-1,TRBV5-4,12,ASSPWGSDTEAF
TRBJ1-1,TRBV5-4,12,ASSLKQGFTEAF
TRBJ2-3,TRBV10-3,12,AISEEIPTDTQY
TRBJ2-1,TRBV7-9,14,ASSLIGERVGIEQF